Below, 16 T cell receptor beta chains from the same sample are listed, as sequenced in a study of identical twins. TCRdb analysed the 5' RACE reads with MiXCR anew, one entry per CDR3 protein. This table has 150,000 or so distinct CDR3 sequences, roughly 3.3% appearing once. The sequencing sample was made of memory T cells sorted from blood. All receptors come from a man aged 18 to 30 in good health.

This clonotype was seen more than once but under ten times. The chain carries TRBV4-3 and TRBJ2-7, with D uncertain. Germline CDR1 reads LGHNA; CDR2 reads YSLEER. Trimming removed 5 bases from V and 1 base from J, with 12 bases in between. There are 14 residues in the CDR3. The CDR3 protein is CASSAYLSSYEQYF. As DNA, the CDR3 is TGCGCCAGCAGCGCATACCTAAGTTCCTACGAGCAGTACTTC.

This clonotype was seen repeatedly, ten times or more. The rearrangement joins TRBV12-3 or TRBV12-4 to TRBJ2-7, with 9 bases matching TRBD1. This CDR3 region has 15 residues. The junction had 12 bases not matched to a gene; V was cut back by 6 bases and J by 6 bases. CDR3 loop: CASSDLGQGMGEQYF. Here the CDR3 DNA reads TGTGCCAGCAGCGACTTGGGACAGGGAATGGGCGAGCAGTACTTC.

This clonotype appeared a few times. The rearrangement joins TRBV7-2 to TRBJ2-2; no reliable D call. Between the trimmed V and J ends, which lost 5 bases and 0 bases, there was a span of 16 bases. This CDR3 is 17 amino acids long. Germline lookup yields CDR1 SGHTA and CDR2 FQGNSA. This chain's CDR3 is CASSAGLAKANTGELFF. The DNA of the CDR3 is TGTGCCAGCAGCGCAGGCTTGGCGAAAGCGAACACCGGGGAGCTGTTTTTT. The full variable domain, completed using reference TRBV7-2 and TRBJ2-2, is GAGVSQSPSNKVTEKGKDVELRCDPISGHTALYWYRQSLGQGLEFLIYFQGNSAPDKSGLPSDRFSAERTGGSVSTLTIQRTQQEDSAVYLCASSAGLAKANTGELFFGEGSRLTVL.

This clonotype was counted at least ten times. The chain employs TRBV14 and TRBJ2-7; 8 bases line up with TRBD1. V gave up 8 bases and J gave up 4 bases; unmatched junction bases: 13. In germline, CDR1 is SGHDN, CDR2 FVKESK. This CDR3 has 15 residues. CDR3 sequence: CASRPRHRGDYEQYV. The CDR3 DNA is TGTGCCAGCCGGCCCCGGCACAGGGGGGATTACGAGCAGTACGTC.

This clonotype came up many times. The gene calls are TRBV20-1 and TRBJ1-2, with a possible D match to TRBD1 (5 bases). The germline V and J ends were trimmed by 1 base and 8 bases, with 23 bases remaining between them. Germline CDR1 and CDR2: DFQATT and SNEGSKA (reference sequence). The CDR3 has 16 residues. In DNA, the CDR3 is TGCAGTGCTAGAGGTACTACCGGGACTCCCGGTGAGGGCTACACCTTC. Translation: CSARGTTGTPGEGYTF.

This clonotype has ten or more counts. The chain has TRBV5-1 and TRBJ2-5, with 9 bases matching TRBD2. Germline V gives CDR1 SGHRS, CDR2 YFSETQ. The ends lost 0 bases at V and 5 bases at J; junction bases unmatched: 5. The CDR3 sequence is 15 residues long. The CDR3 loop is CASSLGASGIETQYF. CDR3 sequence (DNA): TGCGCCAGCAGCTTGGGGGCTAGCGGGATTGAGACCCAGTACTTC.

At least ten counts were recorded for this clonotype. The chain carries TRBV29-1 and TRBJ2-7; 10 bases fit TRBD1. With 3 bases clipped from V and 2 bases from J, the junction kept 10 bases outside the gene matches. This CDR3 comprises 16 residues. Germline CDR1 reads SQVTM; CDR2 reads ANQGSEA. CDR3 DNA: TGCAGCGTTGACGGGAACCGGGACAGGGGTACCTACGAGCAGTACTTC. Its protein product is CSVDGNRDRGTYEQYF.

This clonotype was counted many times. The V call is TRBV12-3 or TRBV12-4, the J call TRBJ1-5; D uncertain. The CDR3 has 15 amino acids. The V end was cut by 0 bases, the J end by 2 bases, with 8 bases between. CDR3 loop: CASSLAGWGNQPQHF. CDR3 nucleotide sequence: TGTGCCAGCAGTTTAGCCGGCTGGGGCAATCAGCCCCAGCATTTT.

This clonotype was seen ten or more times. V gene TRBV12-3 or TRBV12-4 combines with J gene TRBJ2-1; 9 bases map to TRBD2. Germline trimming cut 5 bases from V and 9 bases from J; bases unmatched to any gene: 8. This CDR3 comprises 14 residues. This chain's CDR3 is CASSRIAGAGEQFF. The CDR3 nucleotides are TGTGCCAGCAGTCGGATAGCGGGAGCCGGTGAGCAGTTCTTC.

The sample holds many counts of this clonotype. V gene TRBV5-1 combines with J gene TRBJ2-5; 8 bases are shared with TRBD2. The ends lost 5 bases at V and 10 bases at J; junction bases unmatched: 19. This CDR3 comprises 16 residues. CDR1 and CDR2 from the germline V gene are SGHRS and YFSETQ. CDR3 bases: TGCGCCAGCAGTAAAGCCCTCTCTAGCGGGCCGTCGGACCAGTACTTC. Residues: CASSKALSSGPSDQYF.

This clonotype was found many times. The rearrangement joins TRBV29-1 to TRBJ1-2, with D hard to call. The CDR3 consists of 14 residues. The V end was cut by 7 bases, the J end by 4 bases, with 19 bases between. From germline, CDR1 is SQVTM and CDR2 ANQGSEA. The CDR3 DNA follows: TGCAGCGCCCCGAGGGAGGACCTCGCCTATGGCTACACCTTC. Amino acids: CSAPREDLAYGYTF.

Details on this clonotype: This may arise from a read error, as a much more abundant clone is one base away. In this CDR3 the conserved last residue, phenylalanine or tryptophan, is missing, so a read error is likely. The DNA is omitted, as the CDR3 cannot be located on it reliably, and the CDR3 follows TCRdb's listing. This chain uses TRBV21-1 with TRBJ2-5; the table gives TRBD2 as D, unverified against the DNA. TRBV21-1 is shown as a pseudogene. The CDR3 extends over 14 residues, inclusive of both ends. The CDR3 reads CASSPRDSQETQYC.

This clonotype occurred many times. The chain joins TRBV12-3 or TRBV12-4 to TRBJ2-7; tentatively, D is TRBD2 (5 bases). Trimming took off 9 bases at V and 6 bases at J, with 18 bases between the two ends. The CDR3 totals 13 residues. CDR3 nucleotides: TGTGCCAGTCGATCGGAGGATGTAGGCGAGCAGTACGTC. Its translation: CASRSEDVGEQYV.

This clonotype came up many times. The genes are TRBV15 and TRBJ1-2; tentatively, D is TRBD1 (5 bases). Germline CDR1 is LNHNV and CDR2 is YYDKDF (reference sequence). The CDR3 extends over 15 amino acids. Trimming pared 0 bases from V and 2 bases from J, leaving 10 bases between. The CDR3 region has the DNA TGTGCCACCAGCAGAGATGGAGCAGGGAACTATGGCTACACCTTC. It encodes CATSRDGAGNYGYTF.

Ten or more counts support this clonotype. The chain combines TRBV14 with TRBJ1-1; 11 bases are a match to TRBD1. The germline CDR1 and CDR2 sequences are SGHDN and FVKESK. V gave up 3 bases and J gave up 10 bases; unmatched junction bases: 4. This CDR3 comprises 13 residues. The CDR3 DNA reads TGTGCCAGCAGCCAGGACAGGGGGCTAAGAGCTTTCTTT. Residues: CASSQDRGLRAFF. Full variable domain (rest looked up from reference TRBV14 and TRBJ1-1): EAGVTQFPSHSVIEKGQTVTLRCDPISGHDNLYWYRRVMGKEIKFLLHFVKESKQDESGMPNNRFLAERTGGTYSTLKVQPAELEDSGVYFCASSQDRGLRAFFGQGTRLTVV.

This clonotype was detected many times. The V gene is TRBV20-1, the J gene TRBJ1-5; possibly TRBD1 for D (5 bases). Trimming took off 0 bases at V and 0 bases at J, with 15 bases between the two ends. This CDR3 is built from 17 residues. The germline V gene encodes CDR1 DFQATT and CDR2 SNEGSKA (reference sequence). CDR3 sequence: CSARDRQGGYSNQPQHF. In DNA, the CDR3 is TGCAGTGCTAGAGATCGGCAGGGTGGATATAGCAATCAGCCCCAGCATTTT.